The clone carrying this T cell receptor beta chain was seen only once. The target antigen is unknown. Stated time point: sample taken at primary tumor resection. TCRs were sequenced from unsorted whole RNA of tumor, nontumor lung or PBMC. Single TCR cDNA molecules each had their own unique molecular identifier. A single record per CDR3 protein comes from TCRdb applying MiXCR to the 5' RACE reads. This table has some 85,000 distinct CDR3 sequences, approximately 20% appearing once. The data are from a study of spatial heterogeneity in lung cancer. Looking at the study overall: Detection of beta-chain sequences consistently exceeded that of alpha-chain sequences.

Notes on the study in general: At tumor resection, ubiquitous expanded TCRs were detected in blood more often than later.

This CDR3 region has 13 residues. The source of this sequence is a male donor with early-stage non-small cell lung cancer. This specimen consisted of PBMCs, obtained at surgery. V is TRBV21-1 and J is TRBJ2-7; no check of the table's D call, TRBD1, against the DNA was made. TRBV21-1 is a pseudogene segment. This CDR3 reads CASSAGGYHEQYF. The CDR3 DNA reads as TGTGCCAGCAGCGCCGGGGGGTACCACGAGCAGTACTTC.